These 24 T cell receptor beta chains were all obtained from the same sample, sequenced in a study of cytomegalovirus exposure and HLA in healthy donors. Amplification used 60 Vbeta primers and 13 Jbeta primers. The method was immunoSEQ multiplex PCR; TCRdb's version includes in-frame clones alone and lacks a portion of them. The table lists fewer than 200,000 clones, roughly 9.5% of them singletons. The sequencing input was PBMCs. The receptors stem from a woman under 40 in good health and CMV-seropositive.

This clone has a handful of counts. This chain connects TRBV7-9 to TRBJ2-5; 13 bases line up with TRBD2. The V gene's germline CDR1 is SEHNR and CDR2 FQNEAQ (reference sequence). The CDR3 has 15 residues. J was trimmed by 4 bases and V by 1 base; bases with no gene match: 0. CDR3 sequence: CASSLGTSGRETQYF. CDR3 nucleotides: TGTGCCAGCAGCTTAGGGACTAGCGGGAGAGAGACCCAGTACTTC.

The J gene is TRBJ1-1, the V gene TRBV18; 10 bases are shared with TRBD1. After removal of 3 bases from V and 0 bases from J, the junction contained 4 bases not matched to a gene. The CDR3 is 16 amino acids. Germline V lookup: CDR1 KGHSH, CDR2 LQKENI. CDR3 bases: TGTGCCAGCTCACCGACAGGGGGCTCGCTGAACACTGAAGCTTTCTTT. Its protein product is CASSPTGGSLNTEAFF.

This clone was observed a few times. The CDR3 spells CASRPTGVNYGYTF. CDR3 coding DNA: TGCGCCAGCAGACCTACCGGAGTTAACTATGGCTACACCTTC. The V gene is TRBV4-1, the J gene TRBJ1-2; no reliable D call. The CDR3 has 14 amino acids. V gave up 6 bases and J gave up 1 base, with 12 bases separating them. CDR1 is MGHRA and CDR2 is YSYEKL in the germline V gene.

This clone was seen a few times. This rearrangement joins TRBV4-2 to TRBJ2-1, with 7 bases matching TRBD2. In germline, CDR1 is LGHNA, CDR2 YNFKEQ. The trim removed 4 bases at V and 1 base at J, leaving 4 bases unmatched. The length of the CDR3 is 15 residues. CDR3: CASSPGLWSYNEQFF. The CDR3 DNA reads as TGTGCCAGCAGCCCGGGACTATGGTCCTACAATGAGCAGTTCTTC.

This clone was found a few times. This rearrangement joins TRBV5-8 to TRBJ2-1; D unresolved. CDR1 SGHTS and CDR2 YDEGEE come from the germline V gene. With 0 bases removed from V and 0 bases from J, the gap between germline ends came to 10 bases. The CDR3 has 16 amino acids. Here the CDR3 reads CASSLERRSSYNEQFF. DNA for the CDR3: TGTGCCAGCAGCTTGGAGCGCAGAAGCTCCTACAATGAGCAGTTCTTC.

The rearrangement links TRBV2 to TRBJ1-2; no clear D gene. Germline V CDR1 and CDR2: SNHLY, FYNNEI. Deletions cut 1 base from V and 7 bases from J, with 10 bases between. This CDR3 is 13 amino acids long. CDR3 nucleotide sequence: TGTGCCAGCAGTGAAGAAAGCATCGCTGGCTACACCTTC. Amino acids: CASSEESIAGYTF.

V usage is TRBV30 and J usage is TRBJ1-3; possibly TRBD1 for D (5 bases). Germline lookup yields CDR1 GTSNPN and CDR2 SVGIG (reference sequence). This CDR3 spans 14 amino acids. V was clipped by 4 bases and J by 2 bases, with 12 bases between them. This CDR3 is CAWTPGHAGNTIYF. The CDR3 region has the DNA TGTGCCTGGACACCAGGGCACGCTGGAAACACCATATATTTT. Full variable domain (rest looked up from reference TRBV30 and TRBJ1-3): SQTIHQWPATLVQPVGSPLSLECTVEGTSNPNLYWYRQAAGRGLQLLFYSVGIGQISSEVPQNLSASRPQDRQFILSSKKLLLSDSGFYLCAWTPGHAGNTIYFGEGSWLTVV.

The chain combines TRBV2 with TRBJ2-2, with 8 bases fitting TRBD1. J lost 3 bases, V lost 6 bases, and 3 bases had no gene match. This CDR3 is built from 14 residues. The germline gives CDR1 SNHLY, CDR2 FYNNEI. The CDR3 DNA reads TGTGCCAGCAGCAGACAGGGGTACACCGGGGAGCTGTTTTTT. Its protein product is CASSRQGYTGELFF.

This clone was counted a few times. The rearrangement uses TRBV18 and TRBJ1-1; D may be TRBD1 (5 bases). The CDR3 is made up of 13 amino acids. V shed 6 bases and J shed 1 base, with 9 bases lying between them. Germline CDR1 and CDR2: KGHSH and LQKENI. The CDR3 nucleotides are TGTGCCAGCTCCCACGGACAGAACACTGAAGCTTTCTTT. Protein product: CASSHGQNTEAFF.

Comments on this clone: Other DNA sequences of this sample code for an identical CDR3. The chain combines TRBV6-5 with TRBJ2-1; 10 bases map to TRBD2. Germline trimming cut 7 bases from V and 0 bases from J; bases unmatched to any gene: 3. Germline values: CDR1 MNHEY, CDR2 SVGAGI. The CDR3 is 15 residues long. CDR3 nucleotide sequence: TGTGCCAGCAAATTAGCGGGGGGCTCCTACAATGAGCAGTTCTTC. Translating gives CASKLAGGSYNEQFF.

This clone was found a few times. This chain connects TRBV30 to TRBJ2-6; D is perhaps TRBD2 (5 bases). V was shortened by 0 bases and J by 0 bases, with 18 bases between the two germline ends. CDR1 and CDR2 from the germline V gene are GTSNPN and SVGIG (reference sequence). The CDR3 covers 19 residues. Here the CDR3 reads CAWSVLRTFRHSGANVLTF. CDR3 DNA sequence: TGTGCCTGGAGTGTACTACGGACTTTCAGACACTCTGGGGCCAACGTCCTGACTTTC.

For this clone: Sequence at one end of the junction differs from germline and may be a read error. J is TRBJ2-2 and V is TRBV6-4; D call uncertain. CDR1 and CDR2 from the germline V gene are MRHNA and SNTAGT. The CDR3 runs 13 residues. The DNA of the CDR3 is TGTGCTAGCAGTGAGACGGGTACCGGGGAGCTGTTTTTT. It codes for CASSETGTGELFF.

CDR3: CASSSAVGAYNEQFF. CDR3 DNA: TGTGCCAGCAGCTCCGCCGTAGGGGCCTACAATGAGCAGTTCTTC. The V gene is TRBV5-4, the J gene TRBJ2-1; maybe TRBD1 (5 bases). Trimming removed 3 bases at V and 2 bases at J, with 12 bases between. CDR3 length: 15 residues. Germline lookup yields CDR1 SGHNT and CDR2 YYREEE (reference sequence).

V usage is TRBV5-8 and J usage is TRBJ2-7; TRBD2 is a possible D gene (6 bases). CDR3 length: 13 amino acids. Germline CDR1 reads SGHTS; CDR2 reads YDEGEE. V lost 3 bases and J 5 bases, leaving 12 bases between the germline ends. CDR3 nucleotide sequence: TGTGCCAGCAGCTCACCTCCGGGGGACGAGCAGTACTTC. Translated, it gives CASSSPPGDEQYF. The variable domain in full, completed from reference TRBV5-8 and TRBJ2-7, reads EAGVTQSPTHLIKTRGQQATLRCSPISGHTSVYWYQQALGLGLQFLLWYDEGEERNRGNFPPRFSGRQFPNYSSELNVNALELEDSALYLCASSSPPGDEQYFGPGTRLTVT.

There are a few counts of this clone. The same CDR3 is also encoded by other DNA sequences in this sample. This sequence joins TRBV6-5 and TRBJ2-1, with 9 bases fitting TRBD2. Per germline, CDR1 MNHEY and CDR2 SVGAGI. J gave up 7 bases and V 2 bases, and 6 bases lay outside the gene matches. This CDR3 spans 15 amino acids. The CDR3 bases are TGTGCCAGCAGTTACGACCCTAGCGGGAAGAATGAGCAGTTCTTC. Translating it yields CASSYDPSGKNEQFF.

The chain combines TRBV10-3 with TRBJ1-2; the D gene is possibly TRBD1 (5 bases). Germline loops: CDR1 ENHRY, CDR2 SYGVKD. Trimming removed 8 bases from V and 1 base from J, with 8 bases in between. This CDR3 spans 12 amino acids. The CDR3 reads CAILDSNYGYTF. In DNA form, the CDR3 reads TGTGCCATCCTTGACAGTAACTATGGCTACACCTTC.

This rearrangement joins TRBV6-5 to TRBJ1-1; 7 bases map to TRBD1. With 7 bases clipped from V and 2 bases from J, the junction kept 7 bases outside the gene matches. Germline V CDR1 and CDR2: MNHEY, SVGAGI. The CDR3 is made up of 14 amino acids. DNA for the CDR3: TGTGCCAGCAACGACAGGGTAGGAAACACTGAAGCTTTCTTT. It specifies CASNDRVGNTEAFF.

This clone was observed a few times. CDR3 sequence reads: CASSSPTGETEAFF. CDR3 nucleotides: TGCGCCAGCAGCAGCCCGACAGGGGAAACTGAAGCTTTCTTT. The chain combines TRBV5-1 with TRBJ1-1, with 8 bases lining up with TRBD1. The CDR3 runs to 14 residues. The germline CDR1 and CDR2 sequences are SGHRS and YFSETQ. Trimming at V came to 4 bases and at J to 5 bases, leaving 7 bases not matched to a gene.

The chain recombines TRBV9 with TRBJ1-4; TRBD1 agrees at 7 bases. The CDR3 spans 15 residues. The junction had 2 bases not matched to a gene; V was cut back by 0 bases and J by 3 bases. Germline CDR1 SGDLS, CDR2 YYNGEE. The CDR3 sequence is CASSVGGGPNEKLFF. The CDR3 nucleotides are TGTGCCAGCAGCGTAGGAGGGGGCCCTAATGAAAAACTGTTTTTT.

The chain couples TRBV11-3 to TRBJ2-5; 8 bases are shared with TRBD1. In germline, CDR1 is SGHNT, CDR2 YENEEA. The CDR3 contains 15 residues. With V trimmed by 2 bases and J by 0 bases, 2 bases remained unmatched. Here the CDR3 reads CASSLRQGHQETQYF. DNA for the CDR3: TGTGCCAGCAGCTTAAGACAGGGGCACCAAGAGACCCAGTACTTC.

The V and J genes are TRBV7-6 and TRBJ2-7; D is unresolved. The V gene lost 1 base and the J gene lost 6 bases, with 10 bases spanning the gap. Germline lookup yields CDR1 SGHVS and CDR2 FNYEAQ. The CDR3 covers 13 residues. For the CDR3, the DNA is TGTGCCAGCAGCTTAGGAGGCAGAGGCGAGCAGTACTTC. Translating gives CASSLGGRGEQYF.

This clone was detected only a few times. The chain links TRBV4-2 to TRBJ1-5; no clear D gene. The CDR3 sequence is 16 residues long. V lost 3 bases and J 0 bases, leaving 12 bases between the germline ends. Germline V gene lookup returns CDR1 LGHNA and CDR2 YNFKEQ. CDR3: CASSHKTGNSNQPQHF. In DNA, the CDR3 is TGTGCCAGCAGCCATAAGACGGGGAATAGCAATCAGCCCCAGCATTTT.

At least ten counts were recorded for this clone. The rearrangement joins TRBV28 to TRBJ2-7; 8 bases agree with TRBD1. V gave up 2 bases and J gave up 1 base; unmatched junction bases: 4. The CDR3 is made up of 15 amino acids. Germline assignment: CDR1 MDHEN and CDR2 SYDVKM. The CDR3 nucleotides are TGTGCCAGCAGTTTAATCGGACAGGGATCCTACGAGCAGTACTTC. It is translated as CASSLIGQGSYEQYF.

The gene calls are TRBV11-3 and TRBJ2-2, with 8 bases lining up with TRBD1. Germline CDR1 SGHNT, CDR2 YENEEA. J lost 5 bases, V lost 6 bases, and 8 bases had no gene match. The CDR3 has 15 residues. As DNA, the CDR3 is TGTGCCAGCAGTTCGAACAGGGGGTCGACCGGGGAGCTGTTTTTT. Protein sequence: CASSSNRGSTGELFF. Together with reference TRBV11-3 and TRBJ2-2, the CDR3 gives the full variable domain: EAGVVQSPRYKIIEKKQPVAFWCNPISGHNTLYWYLQNLGQGPELLIRYENEEAVDDSQLPKDRFSAERLKGVDSTLKIQPAELGDSAVYLCASSSNRGSTGELFFGEGSRLTVL.